This T cell receptor beta chain was identified in a study of blood T cell repertoires in COVID-19. Study as a whole: COVID-19 samples, acute and convalescent, were from the United States, Italy and Spain. PBMCs, B-cell-depleted T cells, or T cells provided the cDNA or gDNA that made up the material.

In the study's own analysis: Reference gene primer amplification gave nucleated cell count estimates. Generated by immunoSEQ multiplex PCR, the TCRdb table keeps only in-frame clones and is missing some. The V and J calls and clone size are taken from that table; D and trimming were inferred from the DNA. The sample comprises 200,000 to 300,000 clones, around 90% of which are singletons, and over 0.55% rests with the top ten. Sample: peripheral blood. This TCR came from a human donor in a cohort sampled during active COVID-19.

CDR3 sequence (DNA): TGTGCCAGCAGCGGGGGCAGCAGAACCTACGAGCAGTACTTC. Translated: CASSGGSRTYEQYF. V usage is TRBV7-9 and J usage is TRBJ2-7; D possibly corresponds to TRBD1 (6 bases). The CDR3 spans 14 residues. The ends were cut back, 5 bases at V and 2 bases at J, with 13 bases in the middle. Germline V CDR1 and CDR2: SEHNR, FQNEAQ (reference sequence).